The 19 T cell receptor beta chains presented below share a single source sample, sequenced in a study of T cell repertoires in cytomegalovirus infection. The antigens for these receptors are not known. TCRdb analysed the reads with MiXCR anew, one entry per CDR3 protein. The sample includes about 920,000 distinct CDR3 sequences, 30% to 40% of them seen just once. Sequenced material: cultured CD8+ T cells from PBMCs, taken from culture after CMV antigen stimulation. These receptors all come from a human donor in good health (CMV status not recorded). Some clones in this sample may be carry-over from other donors' samples.

This clonotype was picked up many times. The chain combines TRBV7-3 with TRBJ1-5; the D is unclear. CDR3 size: 15 residues. V dropped 4 bases and J dropped 0 bases, with 10 bases sitting between them. The germline V gene has CDR1 SGHTA and CDR2 FQGTGA. For the CDR3, the DNA is TGTGCCAGCAGCTCTCGGTCGACTAGCAATCAGCCCCAGCATTTT. Its protein product is CASSSRSTSNQPQHF.

The V gene is TRBV5-5, the J gene TRBJ2-7, with no clear D. Between the trimmed V and J ends, which lost 1 base and 3 bases, there was a span of 11 bases. Germline V gene lookup returns CDR1 SGHKS and CDR2 YYEKEE (reference sequence). The CDR3 is 14 amino acids. In DNA form, the CDR3 reads TGTGCCAGCAGCTTGACATCCAGCTACTACGAGCAGTACTTC. Encoded protein: CASSLTSSYYEQYF.

V and J are TRBV24-1 and TRBJ1-2, with D perhaps matching TRBD1 (6 bases). Between the trimmed V and J ends, which lost 3 bases and 6 bases, there was a span of 10 bases. Germline V gene lookup returns CDR1 KGHDR and CDR2 SFDVKD. The CDR3 runs to 13 residues. CDR3 sequence reads: CATSDLAGDGYTF. In DNA form, the CDR3 reads TGTGCCACCAGTGATCTCGCAGGGGATGGCTACACCTTC.

This clonotype showed up many times. J is TRBJ1-1 and V is TRBV27; D unclear. V was shortened by 0 bases and J by 4 bases, with 6 bases between the two germline ends. Germline lookup yields CDR1 MNHEY and CDR2 SMNVEV (reference sequence). This CDR3 has 13 amino acids. CDR3 in amino acids: CASSLSIGTEAFF. The CDR3 region has the DNA TGTGCCAGCAGTTTATCAATTGGCACTGAAGCTTTCTTT.

There are a few counts of this clonotype. V usage is TRBV6-1 and J usage is TRBJ2-1, with TRBD1 matching over 9 bases. The ends lost 5 bases at V and 10 bases at J; junction bases unmatched: 12. This CDR3 is 15 amino acids long. The germline V gene has CDR1 MNHNS and CDR2 SASEGT. The CDR3: CASSHRDREGEEQFF. In DNA form, the CDR3 reads TGTGCCAGCAGTCACCGGGACAGGGAGGGAGAAGAGCAGTTCTTC.

The CDR3 is CSAREQGYNEQFF. DNA of the CDR3: TGCAGTGCTAGAGAACAGGGTTACAATGAGCAGTTCTTC. J is TRBJ2-1 and V is TRBV20-1; D is possibly TRBD1 (6 bases). The germline gives CDR1 DFQATT, CDR2 SNEGSKA (reference sequence). V was cut by 0 bases and J by 4 bases, with 7 bases left in between. This CDR3 has 13 amino acids.

In its sample, this clonotype was seen many times. The rearrangement links TRBV2 to TRBJ1-6; 7 nucleotides agree with TRBD1. This CDR3 has 16 amino acids. The ends lost 4 bases at V and 6 bases at J; junction bases unmatched: 9. The germline CDR1 and CDR2 sequences are SNHLY and FYNNEI. The CDR3: CASSGGPGGPNSPLHF. DNA for the CDR3: TGTGCCAGCAGTGGGGGACCAGGGGGTCCTAATTCACCCCTCCACTTT.

This sequence joins TRBV20-1 and TRBJ1-5; 8 bases agree with TRBD1. The CDR3 contains 15 residues. Germline assignment: CDR1 DFQATT and CDR2 SNEGSKA (reference sequence). Trimming took 3 bases from V and 2 from J; bases not matched to a gene: 6. Written as DNA, the CDR3 is TGCAGTGCTAGGGACAGGGAGATGGGCAATCAGCCCCAGCATTTT. This gives the protein CSARDREMGNQPQHF.

This clonotype was picked up a small number of times. The gene calls are TRBV12-3 or TRBV12-4 and TRBJ2-1; 9 bases are a match to TRBD1. This CDR3 has 15 residues. The J segment lost 2 bases and the V segment lost 4 bases, leaving 3 bases of the junction unmatched. The CDR3 region has the DNA TGTGCCAGCAGTTGGGGACAGGGTACCTACAATGAGCAGTTCTTC. Protein product: CASSWGQGTYNEQFF.

This chain links TRBV6-2 or TRBV6-3 with TRBJ1-5; D gene ambiguous. The CDR3 sequence is 12 residues long. CDR1 is MNHEY, CDR2 SVGEGT, per germline. V lost 4 bases and J lost 9, with 10 bases in between. In DNA form, the CDR3 reads TGTGCCAGCAGTTCTTACAGAATGCCCCAGCATTTT. Its protein product is CASSSYRMPQHF.

The chain couples TRBV12-5 to TRBJ2-7, with a possible D match to TRBD2 (6 bases). This CDR3 is 14 amino acids long. V was cut by 5 bases and J by 5 bases, with 16 bases left in between. Germline CDR1 is LGHNT and CDR2 is FRNRAP. For the CDR3, the DNA is TGTGCTAGTGGTCCCCTACCGGGGGACCACGAGCAGTACGTC. Amino acid sequence: CASGPLPGDHEQYV.

This clonotype showed up just once. V gene TRBV4-1 combines with J gene TRBJ2-7; no clear D. V was trimmed by 0 bases and J by 2 bases, leaving 11 bases between them. The CDR3 contains 15 residues. Germline assignment: CDR1 MGHRA and CDR2 YSYEKL. CDR3 residues: CASSQEGPSPYEQYF. In DNA form, the CDR3 reads TGCGCCAGCAGCCAAGAGGGTCCATCACCCTACGAGCAGTACTTC.

In its sample, this clonotype was seen a few times. V and J are TRBV28 and TRBJ1-5, with D unclear. Trimming took off 3 bases at V and 8 bases at J, with 8 bases between the two ends. The CDR3 extends over 12 amino acids. The V gene's germline CDR1 is MDHEN and CDR2 SYDVKM. CDR3 region: CASSFDRKPQHF. CDR3 nucleotides: TGTGCCAGCAGTTTCGACCGTAAGCCCCAGCATTTT.

The V and J genes are TRBV6-1 and TRBJ2-6, with 7 nucleotides matching TRBD2. J was trimmed by 4 bases and V by 0 bases; bases with no gene match: 12. The CDR3 is 19 amino acids. Germline V gene sequence: CDR1 MNHNS, CDR2 SASEGT. In DNA form, the CDR3 reads TGTGCCAGCAGTGAAGCGCGGGGGATTGGGACGACGGGGGCCAACGTCCTGACTTTC. Translation: CASSEARGIGTTGANVLTF.

There are many counts of this clonotype. This chain joins TRBV12-3 or TRBV12-4 and TRBJ1-1; no clear D gene. The CDR3 is 13 residues long. Trimming shortened V by 3 bases and J by 0 bases, and 5 bases separated the two germline ends. CDR3 loop: CASSFALNTEAFF. The CDR3 DNA reads as TGTGCCAGCAGTTTTGCACTGAACACTGAAGCTTTCTTT.

The gene calls are TRBV27 and TRBJ2-3, with no clear D. V lost 0 bases to trimming and J lost 5 bases, with 6 bases between them. Germline CDR1 MNHEY, CDR2 SMNVEV (reference sequence). CDR3 length: 13 residues. The CDR3 sequence is CASSLSRVDTQYF. In DNA, the CDR3 is TGTGCCAGCAGTTTATCACGGGTAGATACGCAGTATTTT.

The rearrangement uses TRBV6-5 and TRBJ2-7; D perhaps matches TRBD1 (6 bases). The CDR3 has 15 residues. Germline V gene data show CDR1 as MNHEY and CDR2 as SVGAGI. V was shortened by 0 bases and J by 2 bases, with 11 bases between the two germline ends. The CDR3 sequence is CASSYSDSFPYEQYF. For the CDR3, the DNA is TGTGCCAGCAGTTACTCGGACAGCTTTCCCTACGAGCAGTACTTC.

The rearrangement links TRBV6-5 to TRBJ2-1; TRBD1 matches at 9 bases. Trimming at V came to 2 bases and at J to 5 bases, leaving 13 bases not matched to a gene. The CDR3 totals 18 residues. CDR1 and CDR2 from the germline V gene are MNHEY and SVGAGI. CDR3 nucleotides: TGTGCCAGCAGTTACGCCGTTCCGGGACAGGGCATCCACAATGAGCAGTTCTTC. It yields the protein CASSYAVPGQGIHNEQFF.

In DNA form, the CDR3 reads TGTGCCAGCAGTTTACCCTTCCACACCGGGGAGCTGTTTTTT. Protein: CASSLPFHTGELFF. The V call is TRBV27, the J call TRBJ2-2; no clear D. Germline lookup yields CDR1 MNHEY and CDR2 SMNVEV (reference sequence). The CDR3 spans 14 residues. Trimming removed 2 bases from V and 3 bases from J, with 7 bases in between.